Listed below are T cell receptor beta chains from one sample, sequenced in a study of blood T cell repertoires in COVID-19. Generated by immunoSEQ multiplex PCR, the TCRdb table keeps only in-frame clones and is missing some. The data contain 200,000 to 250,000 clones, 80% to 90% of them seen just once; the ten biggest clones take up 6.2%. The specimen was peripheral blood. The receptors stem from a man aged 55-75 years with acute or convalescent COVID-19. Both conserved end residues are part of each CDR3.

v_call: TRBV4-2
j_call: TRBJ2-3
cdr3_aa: CASSLLARGTDTQYF

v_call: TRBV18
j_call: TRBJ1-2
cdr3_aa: CASSLNGRGNYGYTF

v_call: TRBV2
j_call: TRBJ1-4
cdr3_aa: CASSESGFGEKLFF

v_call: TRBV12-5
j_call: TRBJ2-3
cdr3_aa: CASGFRYGTGGTDTQYF

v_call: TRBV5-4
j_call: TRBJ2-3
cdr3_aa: CASSLGGSGRLDTQYF

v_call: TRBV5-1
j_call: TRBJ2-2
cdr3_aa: CASSFRTGGRTGELFF

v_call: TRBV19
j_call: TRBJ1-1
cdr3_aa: CASSILEDHEAFF

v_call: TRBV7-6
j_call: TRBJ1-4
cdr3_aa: CASSLGAGKQKLFF

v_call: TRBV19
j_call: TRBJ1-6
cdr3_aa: CASSIDARGGSPLHF

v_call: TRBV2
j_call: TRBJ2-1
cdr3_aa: CASSATSGAYNEQFF

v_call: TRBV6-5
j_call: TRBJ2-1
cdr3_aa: CASTNLGEQFF

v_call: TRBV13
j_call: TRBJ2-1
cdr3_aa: CASSPRTSGSYNEQFF

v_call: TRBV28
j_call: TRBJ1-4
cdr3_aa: CASSQTGATNEKLFF

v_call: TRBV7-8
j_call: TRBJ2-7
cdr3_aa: CASSLGQAGPLEQYF

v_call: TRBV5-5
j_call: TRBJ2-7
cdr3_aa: CASSLPPGYEQYF

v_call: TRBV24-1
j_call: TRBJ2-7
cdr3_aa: CATSGAQGYEQYF

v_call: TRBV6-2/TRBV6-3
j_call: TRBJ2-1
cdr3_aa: CASSYSGLGYNEQFF

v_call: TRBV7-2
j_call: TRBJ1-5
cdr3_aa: CASSLGVYSNQPQHF

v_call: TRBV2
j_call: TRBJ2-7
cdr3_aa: CANKQGTNSYEQYF

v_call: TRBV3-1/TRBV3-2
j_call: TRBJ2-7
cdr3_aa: CASSQTPPPRAHYEQYF

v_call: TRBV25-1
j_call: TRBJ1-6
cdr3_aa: CASRDSFENSPLHF

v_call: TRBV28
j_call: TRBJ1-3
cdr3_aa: CASSLSGANPSGNTIYF

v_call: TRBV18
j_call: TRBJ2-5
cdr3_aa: CASSPRVNSLAEAKEETQYF

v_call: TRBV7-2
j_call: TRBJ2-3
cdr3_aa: CASSPPSQQTNTQYF

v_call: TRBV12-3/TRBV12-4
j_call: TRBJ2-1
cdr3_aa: CASSLGLAGQFF

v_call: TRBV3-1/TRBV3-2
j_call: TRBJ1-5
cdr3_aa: CASSPGPEGSQPQHF

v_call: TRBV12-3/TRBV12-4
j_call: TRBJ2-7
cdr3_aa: CASSYGTYEQYF

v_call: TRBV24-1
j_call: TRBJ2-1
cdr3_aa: CATRGTSGVNEQFF

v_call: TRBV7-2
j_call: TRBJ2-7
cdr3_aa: CASSPKPDISEQYF

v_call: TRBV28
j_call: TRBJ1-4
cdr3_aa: CASSFYRDEKLFF

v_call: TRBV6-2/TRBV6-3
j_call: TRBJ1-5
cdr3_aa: CASSQTGGEEPQHF

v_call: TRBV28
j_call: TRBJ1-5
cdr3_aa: CASSSPHGTGASNQPQHF

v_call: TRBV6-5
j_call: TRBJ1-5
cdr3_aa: CASSYKGTIDNQPQHF

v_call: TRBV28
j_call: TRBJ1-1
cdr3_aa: CASSSQGAGEAFF

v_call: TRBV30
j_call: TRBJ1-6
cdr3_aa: CAWSVRRGNSPLHF

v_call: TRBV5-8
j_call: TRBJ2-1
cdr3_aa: CASSLGLAGTNEQFF

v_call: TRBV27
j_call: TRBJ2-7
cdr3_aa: CASNSISGADEQYF

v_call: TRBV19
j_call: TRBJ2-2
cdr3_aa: CASSIGTSGSWDTGELFF